These T cell receptor beta chains were read from a single sample in a study of OX40 agonist ivuxolimab in advanced cancers. Repertoires were generated with immunoSEQ multiplex PCR, while TCRdb's copy carries only in-frame clones and drops some. Of under 90,000 clones in the sample, about 93% were seen once. Sequences were derived from CD4+ or CD8+ T cells sorted from blood, sampled in a trial of the OX40 agonist ivuxolimab. These receptor sequences come from an adult with an advanced solid tumor such as melanoma, head and neck, liver or kidney cancer. Both conserved end residues are part of each CDR3. The order of the fields is V gene, D gene, J gene, clone size, CDR3 DNA, CDR3 protein. The D gene is left open where the match is weak. Not all rows give a size; the values are once, few, many and, for expanded clones, a class.

>TRBV28|TRBD1|TRBJ1-5|-
TGTGCCAGCAGGGACAGGGAAATATATAGCAATCAGCCCCAGCATTTT
CASRDREIYSNQPQHF
>TRBV10-3|TRBD2|TRBJ2-1|-
TGTGCCATCAGTGAGGGGACTAGCGGGGGAAATTTCTACAATGAGCAGTTCTTC
CAISEGTSGGNFYNEQFF
>TRBV30|-|TRBJ2-5|once
TGTGCCTGCCTGAGGGTGCAAGAGACCCAGTACTTC
CACLRVQETQYF
>TRBV5-1|-|TRBJ2-5|-
TGCGCCAGCAGCTTGGTTGGTTCCCAGTACTTC
CASSLVGSQYF
>TRBV29-1|-|TRBJ2-1|once
TGCAGCGTTGAATTCCCTGACAGGTATCGTTATGAGCAGTTCTTC
CSVEFPDRYRYEQFF
>TRBV5-1|-|TRBJ2-3|-
TGCGCCAGCAGCTTGGGGTCTTCGGGGGGCACAGATACGCAGTATTTT
CASSLGSSGGTDTQYF
>TRBV4-1|-|TRBJ1-4|-
TGCGCCAGCAGCCCCACTCTCGGGGCGCGGGATGAAAAACTGTTTTTT
CASSPTLGARDEKLFF
>TRBV2|TRBD1|TRBJ1-2|-
TGTGCCAGCAGTGAAGCGGACAGGGTGGGAACCTATGGCTACACCTTC
CASSEADRVGTYGYTF
>TRBV4-3|-|TRBJ2-6|few
TGCGCCAGCAGCCAGGGTTGGGGTACTGGGGCCAACGTCCTGACTTTC
CASSQGWGTGANVLTF
>TRBV28|TRBD2|TRBJ2-1|-
TGTGCCAGCAGTTTAGAAGGCCTAGCGGGAGGGCGGGGGAATGAGCAGTTCTTC
CASSLEGLAGGRGNEQFF
>TRBV7-2|TRBD2|TRBJ2-5|-
TGTGCCACCCAGGGACTAGCGGGAGGGCCCTTTGAGACCCAGTACTTC
CATQGLAGGPFETQYF
>TRBV4-3|-|TRBJ2-1|-
TGCGCCAGCAGCCAAGATCCCTTCGGGAGCGACAATGAGCAGTTCTTC
CASSQDPFGSDNEQFF
>TRBV5-1|-|TRBJ2-7|-
TGCGCCAGCAGCTTCTCGACAGCCTCCTACGAGCAGTACTTC
CASSFSTASYEQYF
>TRBV4-1|-|TRBJ1-1|-
TGCGCCAGCAGCCAAGATCAGGGCCGGGGGACTGAAGCTTTCTTT
CASSQDQGRGTEAFF
>TRBV7-9|-|TRBJ2-2|-
TGTGCCAGCAGCTTGATTGGCGGGTTCAACACCGGGGAGCTGTTTTTT
CASSLIGGFNTGELFF
>TRBV4-3|-|TRBJ1-1|-
TGCGCCAGCAGCCGAGAACTCGGACAGAACACTGAAGCTTTCTTT
CASSRELGQNTEAFF
>TRBV2|-|TRBJ2-2|-
TGTGCCAGCAGTGATAGCTTGGCAGTTTACGGGGAGCTGTTTTTT
CASSDSLAVYGELFF
>TRBV6-1|TRBD1|TRBJ2-2|-
TGTGCCAGCAGATTAGGGACAGGGGGGTCCGGGGAGCTGTTTTTT
CASRLGTGGSGELFF
>TRBV2|TRBD2|TRBJ2-2|-
TGTGCCAGCAGTGGGACTAGCGGGGGCACCGGGGAGCTGTTTTTT
CASSGTSGGTGELFF
>TRBV18|-|TRBJ1-4|-
TGTGCCAGCTCACCACCCGGGCAGGGACTGTCTGAAAAACTGTTTTTT
CASSPPGQGLSEKLFF
>TRBV27|TRBD1|TRBJ1-2|-
TGTGCCAGCAGCCCCCGCCGACAGGGTTATGGATACACCTTC
CASSPRRQGYGYTF
>TRBV4-1|TRBD2|TRBJ2-4|-
TGCGCCAGCAGCCAAGAACTAGCGGGACACAAAAACATTCAGTACTTC
CASSQELAGHKNIQYF
>TRBV11-2|-|TRBJ2-7|-
TGTGCCACGACGGGTTTACGGGCAGGGCCGATGTCTGGGCTTGAGCAGTACTTC
CATTGLRAGPMSGLEQYF
>TRBV7-9|-|TRBJ2-7|-
TGTGCCAGCAGCGTACCCAGGGGTGGAGTAAACGAGCAGTACTTC
CASSVPRGGVNEQYF
>TRBV6-6|-|TRBJ2-1|-
TGTGCCAGCCGGAATAAGGACAATGAGCAGTTCTTC
CASRNKDNEQFF
>TRBV5-1|TRBD2|TRBJ2-5|-
TGCGCCAGCAGCTTGGGGGGACTAGTATCCGGTGAGACCCAGTACTTC
CASSLGGLVSGETQYF
>TRBV4-3|TRBD2|TRBJ2-7|-
TGCGCCAGCAGCCAAGATAGGGGAGGGGACGAGCAGTACTTC
CASSQDRGGDEQYF
>TRBV4-3|-|TRBJ2-7|-
TGCGCCAGCAGCCAAGGAGAAACAGGGATCGACCACGAGCAGTACTTC
CASSQGETGIDHEQYF
>TRBV6-5|TRBD2|TRBJ2-1|-
TGTGCCAGCAGTTACTCTCTAGCGGGGGCACCAAATGAGCAGTTCTTC
CASSYSLAGAPNEQFF
>TRBV5-1|-|TRBJ1-5|-
TGCGCCAGCAGCTTGGAAGGGAGCAGCAATCAGCCCCAGCATTTT
CASSLEGSSNQPQHF
>TRBV20-1|-|TRBJ1-1|-
TGCAGTGCTGGAAGAGGGGCTGAAGCTTTCTTT
CSAGRGAEAFF
>TRBV4-1|TRBD2|TRBJ2-3|-
TGCGCCAGCAGCCGCTTGGCGGGGGGACTCACAGATACGCAGTATTTT
CASSRLAGGLTDTQYF